The entry that follows covers one T cell receptor (beta chain) sequence. The sample originates from a study of T cells expressing NK-cell markers. Germline-derived CDR1 and CDR2 are SGHRS and YFSETQ. The CDR3 consists of 15 residues. From its re-call of the 5' RACE reads, TCRdb lists each CDR3 protein once, without DNA. Found here are about 160,000 distinct CDR3 sequences; the top ten clones hold 20%. This clonotype was sampled from a man between 18 and 69 years old in good health. The chain couples TRBV5-1 to TRBJ2-1; TCRdb returns TRBD1, unconfirmable since there is no DNA. The specimen was blood T cells: a sorted CD56 or NKG2C T cell subset, CD4+ or CD8+ T cells, or bulk PBMC T cells (not recorded which). CDR3 loop: CASSPRGDTYNEQFF.